This entry lists 27 T cell receptor beta chains sequenced from one sample in a study of T cells in Graves' hyperthyroidism and ophthalmopathy. Template material for amplifying TCR beta CDR3 regions consisted of RNA transcripts. Initially, a first-round RT-PCR of the TCR CDR3 employed the HTBI primer set. TCRdb reprocessed the multiplex PCR reads with MiXCR, giving one entry per CDR3 protein. The sample carries about 690,000 distinct CDR3 sequences, 15% to 20% recorded once. Material for sequencing was blood. The source of these receptors is a man aged 45-65 years with Graves' hyperthyroidism.

This clonotype was seen many times. The chain uses TRBV5-1 and TRBJ2-5; 15 positions agree with TRBD2. Germline CDR1 and CDR2: SGHRS and YFSETQ. The CDR3 totals 15 residues. V shed 6 bases, J shed 4 bases, and the junction held 4 bases outside the gene matches. CDR3 loop: CASKGLAGGGETQYF. CDR3 DNA: TGCGCCAGCAAGGGACTAGCGGGAGGAGGAGAGACCCAGTACTTC.

The gene calls are TRBV20-1 and TRBJ2-3; 8 positions match TRBD2. Trimming removed 3 bases from V and 4 bases from J; junction bases left unmatched: 12. This CDR3 region has 16 residues. Germline CDR1 and CDR2: DFQATT and SNEGSKA (reference sequence). CDR3 nucleotide sequence: TGCAGTGCTAGGCGGTCGGGAGGGCCGATTTCAGATACGCAGTATTTT. This sequence encodes CSARRSGGPISDTQYF.

The sample holds a few counts of this clonotype. The V call is TRBV28, the J call TRBJ2-3; D is unresolved. The CDR3 is 14 amino acids. Trimming left V 10 bases short and J 0 bases short, with 14 bases between. Germline CDR1 reads MDHEN; CDR2 reads SYDVKM. DNA for the CDR3: TGTGCCATCGCCTGGGCGCGGAGCACAGATACGCAGTATTTT. Its protein product is CAIAWARSTDTQYF.

This clonotype was seen only a few times. The chain carries TRBV20-1 and TRBJ2-7; the D call may be TRBD1 or TRBD2 (5 bases each). CDR1 is DFQATT and CDR2 is SNEGSKA in the germline V gene (reference sequence). V gave up 6 bases and J gave up 2 bases, with 11 bases separating them. The length of the CDR3 is 12 residues. CDR3 sequence: CSARRDAYEQYF. The CDR3 bases are TGCAGTGCCCGAAGGGACGCCTACGAGCAGTACTTC.

The chain has TRBV9 and TRBJ2-2, with TRBD2 matching over 10 bases. Trimming removed 6 bases from V and 5 bases from J; junction bases left unmatched: 7. The CDR3 has 15 residues. The V gene's germline CDR1 is SGDLS and CDR2 YYNGEE. The CDR3 sequence: CASTSSGSSTGELFF. Here the CDR3 DNA reads TGTGCCAGCACGTCTAGCGGGAGTAGTACCGGGGAGCTGTTTTTT.

Ten or more counts support this clonotype. The genes are TRBV12-3 or TRBV12-4 and TRBJ2-1, with 10 bases fitting TRBD2. V lost 3 bases, J lost 8 bases, and 10 bases stayed unmatched. The CDR3 extends over 16 amino acids. In DNA form, the CDR3 reads TGTGCCAGCAGTTTGTCTAGCGGGAGTGACCTTTATGAGCAGTTCTTC. This codes for CASSLSSGSDLYEQFF.

This clonotype was seen many times. The chain employs TRBV28 and TRBJ1-6; maybe TRBD1 (6 bases). This CDR3 has 14 amino acids. With 6 bases removed from V and 7 bases from J, the gap between germline ends came to 13 bases. Per germline, CDR1 MDHEN and CDR2 SYDVKM. CDR3 amino acids: CASREQGGNSPLHF. The CDR3 DNA reads as TGTGCCAGCAGGGAACAGGGTGGGAATTCACCCCTCCACTTT.

As regards this clonotype: Given a much more abundant clone one base away, this may be a read error. V gene TRBV11-2 combines with J gene TRBJ2-3; no clear D. CDR3 length equals 10 residues. Germline V lookup: CDR1 SGHAT, CDR2 FQNNGV. The CDR3 DNA is TGTGTCAGCAACTCGGGTCGGCAGTATTTT. This translates into CVSNSGRQYF.

This clonotype was observed a few times. The chain couples TRBV29-1 to TRBJ1-3; 9 positions match TRBD1. From germline, CDR1 is SQVTM and CDR2 ANQGSEA. V lost 4 bases and J lost 3; bases outside the gene matches: 4. The CDR3 has 14 residues. CDR3: CSVGTGVVGNTIYF. The CDR3 DNA follows: TGCAGCGTTGGGACAGGGGTGGTTGGAAACACCATATATTTT.

CDR3 residues: CAWNSLENSPLHF. CDR3 coding DNA: TGTGCCTGGAATAGCCTGGAAAATTCACCCCTCCACTTT. The V gene is TRBV30, the J gene TRBJ1-6; D is ambiguous. Germline loops: CDR1 GTSNPN, CDR2 SVGIG (reference sequence). The CDR3 covers 13 residues. Trimming removed 4 bases at V and 7 bases at J, with 11 bases between.

This clonotype appeared many times. J is TRBJ2-7 and V is TRBV28, with D possibly TRBD1 on 6 matching bases. The ends were cut back, 6 bases at V and 1 base at J, with 16 bases in the middle. Germline V gene sequence: CDR1 MDHEN, CDR2 SYDVKM. The CDR3 has 15 residues. CDR3 sequence: CASSSPGGQSYEQYF. CDR3 nucleotides: TGTGCCAGCAGCTCCCCTGGGGGACAATCCTACGAGCAGTACTTC.

This rearrangement joins TRBV2 to TRBJ1-2, with TRBD1 matching over 9 bases. CDR1 SNHLY and CDR2 FYNNEI come from the germline V gene. The length of the CDR3 is 13 residues. V shed 6 bases, J shed 6 bases, and the junction held 5 bases outside the gene matches. The CDR3 sequence: CASSRQGVNGYTF. In DNA form, the CDR3 reads TGTGCCAGCAGCCGACAGGGGGTGAATGGCTACACCTTC.

V and J are TRBV10-2 and TRBJ1-1; D is perhaps TRBD1 (5 bases). Germline V gene lookup returns CDR1 WSHSY and CDR2 SAAADI. The CDR3 contains 13 residues. Between the trimmed V and J ends, which lost 0 bases and 6 bases, there was a span of 8 bases. CDR3 in DNA: TGCGCCAGCAGTGAGTCGAAGGGGTCTGAAGCTTTCTTT. Residues: CASSESKGSEAFF.

The chain couples TRBV20-1 to TRBJ2-5, with 9 bases matching TRBD1. The J segment lost 4 bases and the V segment lost 5 bases, leaving 8 bases of the junction unmatched. Germline V gene data show CDR1 as DFQATT and CDR2 as SNEGSKA (reference sequence). The CDR3 consists of 14 residues. The CDR3 here is CSAVSTGGIETQYF. The DNA for the CDR3 is TGCAGTGCTGTCTCGACAGGGGGTATAGAGACCCAGTACTTC.

This clonotype has only a few counts. The genes are TRBV29-1 and TRBJ2-5, with 13 bases identical to TRBD2. CDR1 and CDR2 (germline): SQVTM, ANQGSEA. The trim removed 5 bases at V and 4 bases at J, leaving 7 bases unmatched. The CDR3 has 15 residues. In DNA, the CDR3 is TGCAGCGTTAATGGACTAGCGGGAGACCCAGAGACCCAGTACTTC. This encodes CSVNGLAGDPETQYF.

This clonotype was counted ten times or more. The V gene is TRBV7-3, the J gene TRBJ1-1; TRBD1 is a possible D gene (5 bases). The CDR3 loop spans 13 amino acids. Trimming pared 5 bases from V and 7 bases from J, leaving 14 bases between. Germline V gives CDR1 SGHTA, CDR2 FQGTGA. CDR3 DNA sequence: TGTGCCAGCAGCCCGCAGGGACGGCTTGAAGCTTTCTTT. Protein: CASSPQGRLEAFF. Combining the CDR3 with reference TRBV7-3 and TRBJ1-1 gives the whole variable domain GAGVSQTPSNKVTEKGKYVELRCDPISGHTALYWYRQSLGQGPEFLIYFQGTGAADDSGLPNDRFFAVRPEGSVSTLKIQRTERGDSAVYLCASSPQGRLEAFFGQGTRLTVV.

This clonotype has more than one count but fewer than ten. J is TRBJ2-7 and V is TRBV25-1; D possibly corresponds to TRBD2 (6 bases). Germline-derived CDR1 and CDR2 are MGHDK and SYGVNS. CDR3 length: 13 amino acids. Trimming stripped 1 base from V and 6 bases from J, with 10 bases between. Written as DNA, the CDR3 is TGTGCCAGCAGTGAATTCGGCGGGATCGAGCAGTACTTC. Its protein is CASSEFGGIEQYF.

This clonotype was observed many times. Given the absence of the conserved phenylalanine or tryptophan at the CDR3 end, a read error is likely. The J gene is TRBJ2-1, the V gene TRBV2; tentatively, D is TRBD1 or TRBD2 (5 bases each). Trimming stripped 4 bases from V and 1 base from J, with 11 bases between. Germline-derived CDR1 and CDR2 are SNHLY and FYNNEI. This CDR3 comprises 15 residues. Written as DNA, the CDR3 is TGTGCCAGCAGTGTAGGCGAGGGGTCCTACAATGAGCAGTTCCTC. Its protein product is CASSVGEGSYNEQFL.

This clonotype has just a few counts. The chain combines TRBV29-1 with TRBJ2-3; TRBD2 matches 7 bases. Germline CDR1 SQVTM, CDR2 ANQGSEA. The J segment lost 3 bases and the V segment lost 7 bases, leaving 13 bases of the junction unmatched. CDR3 length: 15 amino acids. The CDR3 nucleotides are TGCAGCGCCGAGTCTCGCTGGGAGGGGACAGATACGCAGTATTTT. Protein: CSAESRWEGTDTQYF.

This clonotype was observed at least ten times. V usage is TRBV2 and J usage is TRBJ2-5, with 8 bases that match TRBD1. Germline lookup yields CDR1 SNHLY and CDR2 FYNNEI. Trimming cost V 5 bases and J 4 bases; bases outside gene matches: 3. CDR3 length equals 13 residues. CDR3 region: CASSRQGIETQYF. Written as DNA, the CDR3 is TGTGCCAGCAGTAGACAGGGGATAGAGACCCAGTACTTC. Full variable domain (outside the CDR3, taken from reference TRBV2 and TRBJ2-5): EPEVTQTPSHQVTQMGQEVILRCVPISNHLYFYWYRQILGQKVEFLVSFYNNEISEKSEIFDDQFSVERPDGSNFTLKIRSTKLEDSAMYFCASSRQGIETQYFGPGTRLLVL.

The J gene is TRBJ2-1, the V gene TRBV6-2 or TRBV6-3; D gene uncertain. Looked up from germline, CDR1 is MNHEY and CDR2 is SVGEGT. CDR3 length: 16 residues. V lost 6 bases and J 0 bases, leaving 15 bases between the germline ends. CDR3 region: CASSLVPGLSYNEQFF. The CDR3 bases are TGTGCCAGCAGCCTTGTCCCGGGTCTCTCCTACAATGAGCAGTTCTTC.

This clonotype has ten or more counts. The rearrangement uses TRBV5-1 and TRBJ2-7; TRBD1 matches 12 bases. The CDR3 runs to 16 residues. V gave up 2 bases and J gave up 4 bases; unmatched junction bases: 7. Germline CDR1 is SGHRS and CDR2 is YFSETQ. CDR3: CASSFLTGQGAYEQYF. CDR3 nucleotides: TGCGCCAGCAGCTTTCTTACGGGACAGGGGGCATACGAGCAGTACTTC.

This clonotype was observed many times. The gene calls are TRBV3-1 and TRBJ2-7; D is undetermined. The CDR3 runs to 14 residues. The V end lost 1 base, the J end lost 2 bases, and 9 bases lay between the germline ends. CDR1 is LGHDT, CDR2 YNNKEL, per germline (reference sequence). CDR3 loop: CASSQGAWAYEQYF. DNA for the CDR3: TGTGCCAGCAGCCAAGGGGCGTGGGCCTACGAGCAGTACTTC.

The table lists this clonotype with a few counts. The rearrangement links TRBV3-1 to TRBJ2-7; 12 nucleotides match TRBD1. The CDR3 loop spans 15 amino acids. The ends lost 5 bases at V and 4 bases at J; junction bases unmatched: 6. Germline lookup yields CDR1 LGHDT and CDR2 YNNKEL (reference sequence). The CDR3 nucleotides read TGTGCCAGCAGCTACCCGGGACAGGGGGCGTACGAGCAGTACTTC. Translating gives CASSYPGQGAYEQYF.

In its sample, this clonotype was seen a few times. The chain has TRBV20-1 and TRBJ2-3; no clear D. Germline V lookup: CDR1 DFQATT, CDR2 SNEGSKA (reference sequence). This CDR3 has 15 amino acids. The V and J ends lost 1 base and 0 bases respectively, with 11 bases between them. CDR3 region: CSARVIAKSTDTQYF. CDR3 in DNA: TGCAGTGCTAGAGTAATAGCAAAGAGCACAGATACGCAGTATTTT.

This chain links TRBV12-3 or TRBV12-4 with TRBJ1-1; the D is unclear. Between the trimmed V and J ends, which lost 5 bases and 7 bases, there was a span of 8 bases. The CDR3 has 11 amino acids. CDR3 coding DNA: TGTGCCAGCAGTGCGAGAGGTGAAGCTTTCTTT. Protein product: CASSARGEAFF.

This clonotype came up a few times. CDR3 sequence (DNA): TGTGCCAGCAGTGACAGCTACTCTGGGGCCAACGTCCTGACTTTC. Protein sequence: CASSDSYSGANVLTF. The chain has TRBV2 and TRBJ2-6; D remains ambiguous. Germline V gene sequence: CDR1 SNHLY, CDR2 FYNNEI. Trimming shortened V by 3 bases and J by 0 bases, and 6 bases separated the two germline ends. This CDR3 has 15 residues.